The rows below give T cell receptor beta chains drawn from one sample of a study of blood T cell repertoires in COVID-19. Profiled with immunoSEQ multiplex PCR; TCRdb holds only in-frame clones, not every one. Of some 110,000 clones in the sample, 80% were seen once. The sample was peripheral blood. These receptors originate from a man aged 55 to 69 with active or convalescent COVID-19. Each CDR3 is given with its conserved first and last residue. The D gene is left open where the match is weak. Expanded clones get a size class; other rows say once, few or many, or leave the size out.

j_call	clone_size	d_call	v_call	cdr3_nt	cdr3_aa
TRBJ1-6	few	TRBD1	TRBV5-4	TGTGCCAGCAGCTTGGCCGTCGGACAGGTTAATTCACCCCTCCACTTT	CASSLAVGQVNSPLHF
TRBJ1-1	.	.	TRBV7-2	TGTGCCAGCAGCTTTCAGGAGAACACTGAAGCTTTCTTT	CASSFQENTEAFF
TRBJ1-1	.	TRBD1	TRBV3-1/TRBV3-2	TGTGCCAGCAGCCAAGATTTGGCAGGGGGCCTGAACACTGAAGCTTTCTTT	CASSQDLAGGLNTEAFF
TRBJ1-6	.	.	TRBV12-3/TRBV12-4	TGTGCCAGCAGACTCAAGAATTCACCCCTCCACTTT	CASRLKNSPLHF
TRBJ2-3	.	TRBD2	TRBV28	TGTGCCAGCAGTTCGCTCTCTAGCGGGGTGAGCACAGATACGCAGTATTTT	CASSSLSSGVSTDTQYF
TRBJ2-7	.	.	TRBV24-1	TGTGCCACTAGCCCAACGAGCTCCTACGAGCAGTACTTC	CATSPTSSYEQYF
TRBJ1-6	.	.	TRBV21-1	TGTGCCAGCAGCACAAAGACCACCCCGGGACAGCATAATTCACCCCTCCACTTT	CASSTKTTPGQHNSPLHF
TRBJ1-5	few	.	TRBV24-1	TGTGCCACCAGTGATTTGCGGAGCAATCAGCCCCAGCATTTT	CATSDLRSNQPQHF
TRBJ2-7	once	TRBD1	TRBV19	TGTGCCAGTAGTACCACAGGGGGCCCCTACGAGCAGTACTTC	CASSTTGGPYEQYF
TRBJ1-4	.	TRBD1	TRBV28	TGTGCCAGCAGGACAGGGGCGGACAAACTGTTTTTT	CASRTGADKLFF
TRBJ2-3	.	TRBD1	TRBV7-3	TGTGCCAGCAGCCCCAGGGGGAGCACAGATACGCAGTATTTT	CASSPRGSTDTQYF
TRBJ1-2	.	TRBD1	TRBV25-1	TGTGCCAGCAGGACCGACAGGGTCAGTTGTGGCTACACCTTC	CASRTDRVSCGYTF
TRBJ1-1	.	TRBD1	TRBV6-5	TGTGCCAGCAGTTTCGGACAGGGGAACACTGAAGCTTTCTTT	CASSFGQGNTEAFF
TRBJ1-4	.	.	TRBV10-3	TGTGCCATCAGTGAGTCTAGGGAGAGAGACCTACTGTTTTTT	CAISESRERDLLFF
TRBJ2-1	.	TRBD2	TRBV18	TGTGCCAGCTCACCACAAACTAGCGGAGGGGGGGATGAGCAGTTCTTC	CASSPQTSGGGDEQFF
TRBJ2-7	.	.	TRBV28	TGTGCCAGCAGCCCCATCCAGGACTACGAGCAGTACTTC	CASSPIQDYEQYF